A single sample gave rise to the 6 T cell receptor beta chains below, sequenced in a study of cytomegalovirus exposure and HLA in healthy donors. PCR primers comprised 60 Vbeta and 13 Jbeta primers. Sequencing was performed with immunoSEQ multiplex PCR; in TCRdb, only in-frame clones are kept and a portion is missing. This table has 150,000 or so clones, around 79% appearing once. What was sequenced was PBMCs. The source is a man younger than 45 in good health and CMV-seropositive.

V is TRBV19 and J is TRBJ1-5; 7 nucleotides agree with TRBD1. The CDR3 is made up of 16 amino acids. The V and J ends lost 5 bases and 4 bases, in that order; junction bases with no gene match: 11. CDR1 and CDR2 from the germline V gene are LNHDA and SQIVND (reference sequence). CDR3 nucleotide sequence: TGTGCCAGTAGTGCCTCGACAGGGAATCCGAATCAGCCCCAGCATTTT. This gives the protein CASSASTGNPNQPQHF.

The chain is built from TRBV10-1 and TRBJ2-7; D might be TRBD1 (6 bases). The CDR3 totals 14 residues. The ends were cut back, 6 bases at V and 2 bases at J, with 14 bases in the middle. Germline V gene data show CDR1 as WNHNN and CDR2 as SYGVQD (reference sequence). CDR3 residues: CASRDTRGAYEQYF. CDR3 bases: TGCGCCAGCAGAGATACCAGGGGTGCCTACGAGCAGTACTTC.

The gene calls are TRBV5-1 and TRBJ2-6; TRBD1 might be the D (5 bases). CDR1 is SGHRS, CDR2 YFSETQ, per germline. V was clipped by 5 bases and J by 4 bases, with 22 bases between them. This CDR3 contains 18 residues. This CDR3 is CASSRQGSYYSGANVLTF. The CDR3 nucleotides read TGCGCCAGCAGTCGGCAGGGATCTTATTATTCCGGGGCCAACGTCCTGACTTTC.

The chain is built from TRBV6-6 and TRBJ1-2; 8 positions match TRBD1. From germline, CDR1 is MNHNY and CDR2 SVGAGI (reference sequence). CDR3 size: 13 residues. J was trimmed by 8 bases and V by 6 bases; bases with no gene match: 8. The CDR3 region is CASRPDRDNGYTF. The CDR3 bases are TGTGCCAGCAGACCGGACAGGGATAACGGCTACACCTTC.

The V and J genes are TRBV11-1 and TRBJ1-5, with D hard to call. The CDR3 is 13 residues long. V dropped 0 bases and J dropped 4 bases, with 4 bases sitting between them. The germline gives CDR1 SGHAT, CDR2 FQDESV (reference sequence). CDR3: CASSLALNQPQHF. The DNA for the CDR3 is TGTGCCAGCAGCTTAGCCCTAAATCAGCCCCAGCATTTT. The variable domain in full, with the rest retrieved from reference TRBV11-1 and TRBJ1-5, is EAEVAQSPRYKITEKSQAVAFWCDPISGHATLYWYRQILGQGPELLVQFQDESVVDDSQLPKDRFSAERLKGVDSTLKIQPAELGDSAMYLCASSLALNQPQHFGDGTRLSIL.

This clone is a singleton in its sample. The rearrangement links TRBV7-2 to TRBJ2-7; 8 positions match TRBD2. This CDR3 region has 15 residues. Germline V CDR1 and CDR2: SGHTA, FQGNSA. With V trimmed by 1 base and J by 2 bases, 4 bases remained unmatched. The CDR3 sequence: CASSLESGGPYEQYF. CDR3 bases: TGTGCCAGCAGCTTAGAGTCGGGGGGGCCCTACGAGCAGTACTTC.